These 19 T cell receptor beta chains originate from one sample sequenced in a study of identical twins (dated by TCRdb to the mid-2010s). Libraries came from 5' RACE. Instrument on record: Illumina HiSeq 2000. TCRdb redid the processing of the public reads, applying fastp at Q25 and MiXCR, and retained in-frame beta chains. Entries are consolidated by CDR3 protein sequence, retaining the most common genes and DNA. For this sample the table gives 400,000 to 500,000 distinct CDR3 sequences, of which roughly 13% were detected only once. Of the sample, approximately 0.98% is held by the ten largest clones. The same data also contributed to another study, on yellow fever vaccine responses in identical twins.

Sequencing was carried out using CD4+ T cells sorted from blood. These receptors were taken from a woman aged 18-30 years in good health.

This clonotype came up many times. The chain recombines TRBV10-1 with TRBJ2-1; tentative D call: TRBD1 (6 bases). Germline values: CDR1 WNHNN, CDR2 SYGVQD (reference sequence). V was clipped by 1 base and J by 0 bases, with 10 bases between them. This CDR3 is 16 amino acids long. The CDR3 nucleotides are TGCGCCAGCAGTGAGTTTAGAGGGGGCTCCTACAATGAGCAGTTCTTC. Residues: CASSEFRGGSYNEQFF.

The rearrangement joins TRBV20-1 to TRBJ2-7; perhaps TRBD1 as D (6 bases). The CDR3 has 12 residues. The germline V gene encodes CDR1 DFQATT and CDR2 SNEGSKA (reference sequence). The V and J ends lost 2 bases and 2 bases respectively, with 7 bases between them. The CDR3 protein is CSARRDTYEQYF. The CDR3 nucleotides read TGCAGTGCTAGACGGGACACCTACGAGCAGTACTTC.

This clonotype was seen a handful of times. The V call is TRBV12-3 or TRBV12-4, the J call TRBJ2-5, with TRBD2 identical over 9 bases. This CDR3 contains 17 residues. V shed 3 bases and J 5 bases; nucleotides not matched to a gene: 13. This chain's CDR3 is CASSFSGGRAGRETQYF. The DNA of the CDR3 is TGTGCCAGCAGTTTCAGCGGCGGGAGGGCCGGTAGGGAGACCCAGTACTTC.

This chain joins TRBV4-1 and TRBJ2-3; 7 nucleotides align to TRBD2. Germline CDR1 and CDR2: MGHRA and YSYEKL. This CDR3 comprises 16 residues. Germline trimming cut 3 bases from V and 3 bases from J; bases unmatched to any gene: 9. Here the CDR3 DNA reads TGCGCCAGCAGCCATTTTCGCGGGAGTTTGACAGATACGCAGTATTTT. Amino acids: CASSHFRGSLTDTQYF.

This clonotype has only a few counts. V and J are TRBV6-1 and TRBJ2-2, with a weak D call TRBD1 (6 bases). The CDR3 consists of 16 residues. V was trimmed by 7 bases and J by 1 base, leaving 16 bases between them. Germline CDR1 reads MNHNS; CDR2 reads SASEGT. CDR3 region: CASTRRGGGNTGELFF. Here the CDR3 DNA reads TGTGCCAGCACCCGGCGTGGGGGCGGGAACACCGGGGAGCTGTTTTTT.

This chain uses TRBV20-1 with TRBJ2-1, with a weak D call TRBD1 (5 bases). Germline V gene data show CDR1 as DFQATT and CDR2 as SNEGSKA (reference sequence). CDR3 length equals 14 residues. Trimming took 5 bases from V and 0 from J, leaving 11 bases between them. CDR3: CSAADRHSYNEQFF. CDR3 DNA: TGCAGTGCTGCAGACAGACACTCCTACAATGAGCAGTTCTTC.

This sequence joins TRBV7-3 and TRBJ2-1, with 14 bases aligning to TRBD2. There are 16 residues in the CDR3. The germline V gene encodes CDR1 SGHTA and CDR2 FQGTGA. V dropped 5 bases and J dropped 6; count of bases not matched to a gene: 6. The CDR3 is CASSKQGLAGGNEQFF. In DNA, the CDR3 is TGTGCCAGCAGCAAACAAGGACTAGCGGGGGGCAATGAGCAGTTCTTC.

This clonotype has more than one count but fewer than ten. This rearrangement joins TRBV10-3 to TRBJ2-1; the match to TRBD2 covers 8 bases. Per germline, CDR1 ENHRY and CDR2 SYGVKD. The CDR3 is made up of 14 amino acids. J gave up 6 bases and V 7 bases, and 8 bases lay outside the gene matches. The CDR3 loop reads CAITPGLVTNEQFF. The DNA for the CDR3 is TGTGCCATCACCCCGGGACTAGTAACCAATGAGCAGTTCTTC.

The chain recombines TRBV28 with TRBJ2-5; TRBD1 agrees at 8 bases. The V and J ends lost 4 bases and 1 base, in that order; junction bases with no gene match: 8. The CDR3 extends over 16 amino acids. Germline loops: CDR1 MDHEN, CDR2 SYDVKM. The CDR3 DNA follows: TGTGCCAGCAGTTCAAGGACAGGGTCGTCCCAAGAGACCCAGTACTTC. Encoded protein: CASSSRTGSSQETQYF.

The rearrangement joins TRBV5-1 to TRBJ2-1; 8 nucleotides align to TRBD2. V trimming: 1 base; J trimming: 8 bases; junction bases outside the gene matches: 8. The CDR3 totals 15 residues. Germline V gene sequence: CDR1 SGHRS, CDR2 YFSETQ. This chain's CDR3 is CASSLLSGSRHEQFF. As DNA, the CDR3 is TGCGCCAGCAGCTTGTTAAGCGGGAGCAGGCATGAGCAGTTCTTC.

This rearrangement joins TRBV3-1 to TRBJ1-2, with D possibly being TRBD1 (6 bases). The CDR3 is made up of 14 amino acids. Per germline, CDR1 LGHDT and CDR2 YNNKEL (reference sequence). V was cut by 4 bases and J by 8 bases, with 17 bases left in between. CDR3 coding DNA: TGTGCCAGCAGCCGGGACAATCAAAAGAGGGGCTACACCTTC. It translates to CASSRDNQKRGYTF.

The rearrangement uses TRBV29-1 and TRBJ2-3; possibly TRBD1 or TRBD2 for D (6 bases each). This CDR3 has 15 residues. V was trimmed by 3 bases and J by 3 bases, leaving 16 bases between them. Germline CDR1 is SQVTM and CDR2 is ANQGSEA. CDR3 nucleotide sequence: TGCAGCGTTGATGGGTGGAGGGGGAGTACAGATACGCAGTATTTT. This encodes CSVDGWRGSTDTQYF.

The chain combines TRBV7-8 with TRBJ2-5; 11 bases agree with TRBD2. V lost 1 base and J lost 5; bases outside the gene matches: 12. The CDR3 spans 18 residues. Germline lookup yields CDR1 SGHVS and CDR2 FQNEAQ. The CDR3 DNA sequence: TGTGCCAGCAGCTTAGTAGCAAGTAGCGGGAGGGCCGGTGAGACCCAGTACTTC. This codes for CASSLVASSGRAGETQYF.

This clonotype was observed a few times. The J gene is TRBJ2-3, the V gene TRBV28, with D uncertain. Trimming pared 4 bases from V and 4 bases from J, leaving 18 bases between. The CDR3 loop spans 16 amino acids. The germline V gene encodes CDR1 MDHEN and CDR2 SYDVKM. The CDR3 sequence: CASSSWMLTAADTQYF. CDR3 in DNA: TGTGCCAGCAGTTCCTGGATGCTAACCGCGGCAGATACGCAGTATTTT.

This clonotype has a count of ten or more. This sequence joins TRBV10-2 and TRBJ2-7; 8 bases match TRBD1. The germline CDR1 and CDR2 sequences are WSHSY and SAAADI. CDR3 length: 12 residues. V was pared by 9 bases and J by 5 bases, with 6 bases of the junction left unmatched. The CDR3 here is CASKDRADEQYF. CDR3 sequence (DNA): TGCGCCAGTAAGGACAGGGCCGACGAGCAGTACTTC.

DNA of the CDR3: TGTGCCAGCAGCGGCCCGACAGGGGGCAAGGCGTATTTT. Its protein is CASSGPTGGKAYF. This chain joins TRBV7-2 and TRBJ2-3, with 10 bases that match TRBD1. The trim removed 5 bases at V and 14 bases at J, leaving 10 bases unmatched. The germline gives CDR1 SGHTA, CDR2 FQGNSA. The CDR3 contains 13 residues.

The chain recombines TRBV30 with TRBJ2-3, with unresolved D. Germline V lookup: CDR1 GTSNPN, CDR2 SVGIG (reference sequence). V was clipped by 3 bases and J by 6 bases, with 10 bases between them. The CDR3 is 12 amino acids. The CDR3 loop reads CAWRNSRDTQYF. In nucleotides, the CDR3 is TGTGCCTGGAGGAATAGTAGGGATACGCAGTATTTT.

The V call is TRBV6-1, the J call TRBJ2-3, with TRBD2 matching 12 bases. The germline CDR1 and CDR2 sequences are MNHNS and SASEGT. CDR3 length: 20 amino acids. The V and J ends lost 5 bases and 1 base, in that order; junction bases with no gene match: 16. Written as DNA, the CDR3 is TGTGCCAGCAGTAAGCGGACTAGCGGGAACGTCAAAAGAGGCACAGATACGCAGTATTTT. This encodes CASSKRTSGNVKRGTDTQYF.

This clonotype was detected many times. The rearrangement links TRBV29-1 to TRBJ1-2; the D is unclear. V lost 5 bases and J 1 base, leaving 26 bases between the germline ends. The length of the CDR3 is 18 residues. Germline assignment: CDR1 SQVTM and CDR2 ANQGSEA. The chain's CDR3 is CSVTPEVGVSNFNYGYTF. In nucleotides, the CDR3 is TGCAGCGTTACACCGGAAGTCGGGGTTTCAAACTTTAACTATGGCTACACCTTC.